This T cell receptor (beta chain) was identified during a study of OX40 agonist ivuxolimab in advanced cancers. Sequencing was performed with immunoSEQ multiplex PCR; in TCRdb, only in-frame clones are kept and a portion is missing. The sample shows about 26,000 clones, about four fifths of them seen only once. Looked up from germline, CDR1 is SGHVS and CDR2 is FNYEAQ. V lost 1 base, J lost 4 bases, and 6 bases stayed unmatched. This CDR3 comprises 16 residues. The sequences come from CD4+ or CD8+ T cells sorted from blood, collected in a trial of the OX40 agonist ivuxolimab. The chain couples TRBV7-6 to TRBJ2-1; 8 positions agree with TRBD2. This receptor was taken from an adult with an advanced solid tumor such as melanoma, head and neck, liver or kidney cancer. The CDR3 sequence: CASSLEASGGYNEQFF. CDR3 bases: TGTGCCAGCAGCTTAGAAGCCAGCGGGGGTTACAATGAGCAGTTCTTC.